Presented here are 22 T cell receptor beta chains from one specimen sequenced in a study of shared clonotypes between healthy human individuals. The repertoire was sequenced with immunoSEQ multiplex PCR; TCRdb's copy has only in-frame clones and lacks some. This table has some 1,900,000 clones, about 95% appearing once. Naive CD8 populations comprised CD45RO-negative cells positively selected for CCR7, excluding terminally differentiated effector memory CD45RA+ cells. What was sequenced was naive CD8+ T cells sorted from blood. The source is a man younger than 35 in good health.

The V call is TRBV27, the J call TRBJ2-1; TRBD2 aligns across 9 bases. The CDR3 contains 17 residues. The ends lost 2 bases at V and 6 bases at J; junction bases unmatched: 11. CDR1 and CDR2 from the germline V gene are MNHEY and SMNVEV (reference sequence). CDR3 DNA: TGTGCCAGCAGTTTAGCCTCACGGGCGGGAGGGTTCAATGAGCAGTTCTTC. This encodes CASSLASRAGGFNEQFF.

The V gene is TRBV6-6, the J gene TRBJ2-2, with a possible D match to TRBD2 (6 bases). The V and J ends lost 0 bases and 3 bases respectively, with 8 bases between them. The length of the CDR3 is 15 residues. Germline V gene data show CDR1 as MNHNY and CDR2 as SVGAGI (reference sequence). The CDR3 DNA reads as TGTGCCAGCAGTTACTCAGGAGGGTACACCGGGGAGCTGTTTTTT. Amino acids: CASSYSGGYTGELFF.

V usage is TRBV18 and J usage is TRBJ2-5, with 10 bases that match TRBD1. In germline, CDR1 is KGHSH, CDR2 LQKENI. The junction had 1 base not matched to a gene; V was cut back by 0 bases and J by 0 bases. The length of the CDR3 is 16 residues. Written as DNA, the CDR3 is TGTGCCAGCTCACCACCCGGGACAGGGGACCAAGAGACCCAGTACTTC. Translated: CASSPPGTGDQETQYF.

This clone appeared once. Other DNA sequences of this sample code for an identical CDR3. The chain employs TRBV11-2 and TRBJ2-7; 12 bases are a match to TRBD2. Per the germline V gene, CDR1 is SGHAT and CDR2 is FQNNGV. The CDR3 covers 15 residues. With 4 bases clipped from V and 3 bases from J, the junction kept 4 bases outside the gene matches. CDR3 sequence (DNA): TGTGCCAGCAGCTCAGGGACTAGCGGGTTCTACGAGCAGTACTTC. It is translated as CASSSGTSGFYEQYF. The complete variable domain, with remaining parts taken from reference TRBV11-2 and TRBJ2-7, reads EAGVAQSPRYKIIEKRQSVAFWCNPISGHATLYWYQQILGQGPKLLIQFQNNGVVDDSQLPKDRFSAERLKGVDSTLKIQPAKLEDSAVYLCASSSGTSGFYEQYFGPGTRLTVT.

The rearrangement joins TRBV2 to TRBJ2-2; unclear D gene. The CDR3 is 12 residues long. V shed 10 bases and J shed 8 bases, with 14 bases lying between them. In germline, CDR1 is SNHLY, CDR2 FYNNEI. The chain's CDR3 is CATLTETGELFF. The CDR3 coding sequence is TGTGCCACCTTGACGGAGACTGGGGAGCTGTTTTTT.

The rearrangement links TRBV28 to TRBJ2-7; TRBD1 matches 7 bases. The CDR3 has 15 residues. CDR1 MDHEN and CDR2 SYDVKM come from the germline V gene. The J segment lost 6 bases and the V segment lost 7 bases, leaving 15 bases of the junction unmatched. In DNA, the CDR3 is TGTGCCAGCATCAACGCAGGGACAGCCTCTTCCGAGCAGTACTTC. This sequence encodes CASINAGTASSEQYF. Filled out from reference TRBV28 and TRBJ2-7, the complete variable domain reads DVKVTQSSRYLVKRTGEKVFLECVQDMDHENMFWYRQDPGLGLRLIYFSYDVKMKEKGDIPEGYSVSREKKERFSLILESASTNQTSMYLCASINAGTASSEQYFGPGTRLTVT.

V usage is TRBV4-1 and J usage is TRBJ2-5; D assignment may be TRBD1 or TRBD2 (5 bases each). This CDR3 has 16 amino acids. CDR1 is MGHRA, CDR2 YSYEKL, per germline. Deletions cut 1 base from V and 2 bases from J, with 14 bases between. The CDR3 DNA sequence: TGCGCCAGCAGCCAAGTCGAGGGGAAAGTACAAGAGACCCAGTACTTC. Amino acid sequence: CASSQVEGKVQETQYF.

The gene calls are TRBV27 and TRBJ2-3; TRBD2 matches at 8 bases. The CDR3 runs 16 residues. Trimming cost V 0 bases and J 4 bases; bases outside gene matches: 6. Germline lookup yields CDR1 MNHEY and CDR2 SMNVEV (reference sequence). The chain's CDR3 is CASSLSGGLVADTQYF. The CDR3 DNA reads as TGTGCCAGCAGTTTATCTGGGGGACTAGTCGCAGATACGCAGTATTTT.

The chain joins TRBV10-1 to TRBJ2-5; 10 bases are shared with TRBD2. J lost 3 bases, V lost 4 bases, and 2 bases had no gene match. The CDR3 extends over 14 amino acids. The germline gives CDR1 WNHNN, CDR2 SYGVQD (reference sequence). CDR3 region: CASSASGGEETQYF. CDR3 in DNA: TGCGCCAGCAGTGCTAGCGGGGGCGAAGAGACCCAGTACTTC.

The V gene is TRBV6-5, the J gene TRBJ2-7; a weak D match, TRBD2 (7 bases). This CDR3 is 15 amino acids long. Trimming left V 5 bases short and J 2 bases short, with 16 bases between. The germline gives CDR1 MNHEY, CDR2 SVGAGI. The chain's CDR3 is CASSPLGGRAYEQYF. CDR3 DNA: TGTGCCAGCAGTCCCCTAGGGGGGAGGGCCTACGAGCAGTACTTC.

This chain's CDR3 is CASQGYGYTF. The DNA of the CDR3 is TGTGCCTCACAGGGTTATGGCTACACCTTC. J is TRBJ1-2 and V is TRBV9, with a possible D match to TRBD1 (6 bases). Trimming cost V 10 bases and J 5 bases, with 9 bases left between them. The CDR3 length is 10 residues. Germline values: CDR1 SGDLS, CDR2 YYNGEE. The full variable domain, completed using reference TRBV9 and TRBJ1-2, is DSGVTQTPKHLITATGQRVTLRCSPRSGDLSVYWYQQSLDQGLQFLIQYYNGEERAKGNILERFSAQQFPDLHSELNLSSLELGDSALYFCASQGYGYTFGSGTRLTVV.

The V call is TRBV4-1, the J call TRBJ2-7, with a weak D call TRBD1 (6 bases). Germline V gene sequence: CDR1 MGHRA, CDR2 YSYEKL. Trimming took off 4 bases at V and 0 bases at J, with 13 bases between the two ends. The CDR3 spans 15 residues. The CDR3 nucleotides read TGCGCCAGCAGCCCCTCAGGACAGAACTCCTACGAGCAGTACTTC. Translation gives CASSPSGQNSYEQYF.

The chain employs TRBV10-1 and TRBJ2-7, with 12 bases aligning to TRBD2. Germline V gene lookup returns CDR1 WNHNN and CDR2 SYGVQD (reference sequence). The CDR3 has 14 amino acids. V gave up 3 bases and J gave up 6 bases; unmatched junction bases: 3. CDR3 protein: CASSETLAGGEQYF. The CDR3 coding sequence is TGCGCCAGCAGTGAAACACTAGCGGGAGGCGAGCAGTACTTC.

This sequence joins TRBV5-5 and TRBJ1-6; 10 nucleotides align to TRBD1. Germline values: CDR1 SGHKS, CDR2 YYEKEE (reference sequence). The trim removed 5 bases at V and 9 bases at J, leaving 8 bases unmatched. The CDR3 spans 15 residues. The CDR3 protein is CASRGTGDGASPLHF. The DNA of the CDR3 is TGTGCCAGCAGGGGGACAGGGGACGGTGCTTCACCCCTCCACTTT. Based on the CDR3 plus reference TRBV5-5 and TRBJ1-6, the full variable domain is DAGVTQSPTHLIKTRGQQVTLRCSPISGHKSVSWYQQVLGQGPQFIFQYYEKEERGRGNFPDRFSARQFPNYSSELNVNALLLGDSALYLCASRGTGDGASPLHFGNGTRLTVT.

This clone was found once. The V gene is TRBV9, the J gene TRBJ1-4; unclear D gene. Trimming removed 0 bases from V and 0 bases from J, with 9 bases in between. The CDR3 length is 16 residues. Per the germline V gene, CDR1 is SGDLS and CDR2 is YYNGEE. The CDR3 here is CASSVVAGATNEKLFF. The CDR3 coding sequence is TGTGCCAGCAGCGTAGTGGCGGGAGCAACTAATGAAAAACTGTTTTTT.

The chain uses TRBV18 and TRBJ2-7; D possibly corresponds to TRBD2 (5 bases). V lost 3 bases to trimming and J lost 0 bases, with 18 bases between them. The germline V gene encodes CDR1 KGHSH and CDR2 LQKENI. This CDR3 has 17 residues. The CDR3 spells CASSPLPGDFISYEQYF. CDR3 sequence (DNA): TGTGCCAGCTCACCCCTCCCCGGGGATTTTATCTCCTACGAGCAGTACTTC. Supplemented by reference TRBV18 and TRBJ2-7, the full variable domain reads NAGVMQNPRHLVRRRGQEARLRCSPMKGHSHVYWYRQLPEEGLKFMVYLQKENIIDESGMPKERFSAEFPKEGPSILRIQQVVRGDSAAYFCASSPLPGDFISYEQYFGPGTRLTVT.

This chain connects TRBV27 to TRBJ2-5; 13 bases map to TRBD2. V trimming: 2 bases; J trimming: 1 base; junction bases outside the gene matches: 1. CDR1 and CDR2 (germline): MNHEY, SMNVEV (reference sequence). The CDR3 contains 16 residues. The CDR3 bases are TGTGCCAGCAGTTTAGGGACTAGCGGGGCCCAAGAGACCCAGTACTTC. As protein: CASSLGTSGAQETQYF.

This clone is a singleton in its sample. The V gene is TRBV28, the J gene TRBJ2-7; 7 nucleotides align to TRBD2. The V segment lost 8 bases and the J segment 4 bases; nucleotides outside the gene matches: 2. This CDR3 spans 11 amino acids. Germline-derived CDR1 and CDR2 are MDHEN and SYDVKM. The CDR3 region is CASWGGYEQYF. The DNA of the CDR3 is TGTGCCAGCTGGGGAGGGTACGAGCAGTACTTC.

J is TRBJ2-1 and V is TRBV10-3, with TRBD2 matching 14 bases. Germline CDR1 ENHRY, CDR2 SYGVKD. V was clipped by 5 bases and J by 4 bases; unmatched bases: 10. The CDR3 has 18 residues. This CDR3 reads CAISPNRLAGGQYNEQFF. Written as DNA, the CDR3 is TGTGCCATCAGTCCTAACCGACTAGCGGGAGGGCAGTACAATGAGCAGTTCTTC.

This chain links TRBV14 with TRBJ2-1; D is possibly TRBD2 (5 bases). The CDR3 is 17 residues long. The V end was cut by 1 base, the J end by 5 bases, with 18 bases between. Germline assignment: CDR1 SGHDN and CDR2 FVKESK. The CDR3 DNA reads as TGTGCCAGCAGCCAAGTTACCGGGCTAGCAATAAACAATGAGCAGTTCTTC. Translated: CASSQVTGLAINNEQFF.

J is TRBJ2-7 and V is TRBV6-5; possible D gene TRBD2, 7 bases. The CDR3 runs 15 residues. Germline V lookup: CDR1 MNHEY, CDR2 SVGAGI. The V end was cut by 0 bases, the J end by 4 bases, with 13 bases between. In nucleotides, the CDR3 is TGTGCCAGCAGTTACTCGGCGGGGGCAGCGTACGAGCAGTACTTC. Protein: CASSYSAGAAYEQYF.

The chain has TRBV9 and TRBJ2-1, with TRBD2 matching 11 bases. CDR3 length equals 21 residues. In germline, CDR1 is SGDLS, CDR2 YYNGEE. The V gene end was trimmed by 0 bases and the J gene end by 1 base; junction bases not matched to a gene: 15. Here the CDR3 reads CASSVDFLASGRLESYNEQFF. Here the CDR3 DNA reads TGTGCCAGCAGCGTAGATTTCCTGGCTAGCGGGAGGTTAGAATCCTACAATGAGCAGTTCTTC.